This TCR beta chain originates from a study of blood T cell repertoires in COVID-19. Study details: T cells, B-cell-depleted T cells, or PBMCs provided the cDNA or gDNA that served as material.

Trimming cost V 5 bases and J 5 bases; bases outside gene matches: 7. CDR3 length: 14 amino acids. Germline V gives CDR1 SGHDT, CDR2 YYEEEE. TCRdb's copy holds only in-frame clones and misses some; the assay was immunoSEQ multiplex PCR. The sample yields tens of thousands of clones, around two thirds seen once. The clonotype was recovered from an older man with COVID-19, enrolled during active disease. The chain has TRBV5-6 and TRBJ1-2; 9 nucleotides match TRBD1. The sequenced sample consisted of peripheral blood. CDR3 nucleotide sequence: TGTGCCAGCAGTCGAGACAGGGGGAAATATGGCTACACCTTC. Its translation is CASSRDRGKYGYTF. Together with reference TRBV5-6 and TRBJ1-2, the CDR3 gives the full variable domain: DAGVTQSPTHLIKTRGQQVTLRCSPKSGHDTVSWYQQALGQGPQFIFQYYEEEERQRGNFPDRFSGHQFPNYSSELNVNALLLGDSALYLCASSRDRGKYGYTFGSGTRLTVV.